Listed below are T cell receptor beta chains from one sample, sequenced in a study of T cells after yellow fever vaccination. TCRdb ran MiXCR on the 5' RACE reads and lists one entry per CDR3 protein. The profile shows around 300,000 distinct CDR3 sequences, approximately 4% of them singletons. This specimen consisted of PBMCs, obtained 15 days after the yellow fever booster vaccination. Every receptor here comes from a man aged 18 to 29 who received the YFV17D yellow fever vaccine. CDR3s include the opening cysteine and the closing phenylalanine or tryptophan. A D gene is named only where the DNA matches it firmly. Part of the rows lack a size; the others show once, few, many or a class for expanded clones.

CDR3nt: TGTGCCAGCAGTTACCCAGGTCATGGCTACACCTTC
CDR3aa: CASSYPGHGYTF
j_gene: TRBJ1-2
v_gene: TRBV6-2/TRBV6-3
d_gene: NA
len: 12
abundance: many

CDR3nt: TGCGCCAGCAGCGGAAAGACTAGCGGCAGCTCCTACGAGCAGTACTTC
CDR3aa: CASSGKTSGSSYEQYF
j_gene: TRBJ2-7
v_gene: TRBV5-1
d_gene: TRBD2
len: 16
abundance: many

CDR3nt: TGCAGTGCTAGAGGGACAGAGAACACTGAAGCTTTCTTT
CDR3aa: CSARGTENTEAFF
j_gene: TRBJ1-1
v_gene: TRBV20-1
d_gene: NA
len: 13
abundance: many

CDR3nt: TGTGCCAGCAGCCCCTCCGCCGCGGGGGGCGCAAATGGCTACACCTTC
CDR3aa: CASSPSAAGGANGYTF
j_gene: TRBJ1-2
v_gene: TRBV6-1
d_gene: NA
len: 16
abundance: NA

CDR3nt: TGCAGCGTTGTGGTCGACAATGAGCAGTTCTTC
CDR3aa: CSVVVDNEQFF
j_gene: TRBJ2-1
v_gene: TRBV29-1
d_gene: NA
len: 11
abundance: many

CDR3nt: TGTGCCAGCAGCGGACAACTGAACACTGAAGCTTTCTTT
CDR3aa: CASSGQLNTEAFF
j_gene: TRBJ1-1
v_gene: TRBV6-6
d_gene: NA
len: 13
abundance: many

CDR3nt: TGTGCCAGCAGCTTATATCGTCGGGGGAGGACCGGGGAGCTGTTTTTT
CDR3aa: CASSLYRRGRTGELFF
j_gene: TRBJ2-2
v_gene: TRBV7-2
d_gene: NA
len: 16
abundance: many

CDR3nt: TGCGCCAGCAGCTTGTCCGGGGGGGCATACTACAATGAGCAGTTCTTC
CDR3aa: CASSLSGGAYYNEQFF
j_gene: TRBJ2-1
v_gene: TRBV5-1
d_gene: TRBD2
len: 16
abundance: NA

CDR3nt: TGTGCCAGCAGTCGCAGCTTCGGAAACACCATATATTTT
CDR3aa: CASSRSFGNTIYF
j_gene: TRBJ1-3
v_gene: TRBV11-1
d_gene: NA
len: 13
abundance: NA

CDR3nt: TGTGCCAGCAGCTCCGGGGCTTACACTGAAGCTTTCTTT
CDR3aa: CASSSGAYTEAFF
j_gene: TRBJ1-1
v_gene: TRBV28
d_gene: NA
len: 13
abundance: many

CDR3nt: TGTGCCAGCTCATCGGGACAGAACTACATGAACACTGAAGCTTTCTTT
CDR3aa: CASSSGQNYMNTEAFF
j_gene: TRBJ1-1
v_gene: TRBV18
d_gene: TRBD1
len: 16
abundance: NA

CDR3nt: TGTGCCATCAGTGGTGATCCCGCGAGAGAGAACACTGAAGCTTTCTTT
CDR3aa: CAISGDPARENTEAFF
j_gene: TRBJ1-1
v_gene: TRBV10-3
d_gene: NA
len: 16
abundance: many

CDR3nt: TGTGCCAGCAGCTTACAGCGGGGGGGCCAAGAGACCCAGTACTTC
CDR3aa: CASSLQRGGQETQYF
j_gene: TRBJ2-5
v_gene: TRBV7-2
d_gene: TRBD2
len: 15
abundance: many

CDR3nt: TGTGCCAGCCATCTCACAGGGGACACTGAAGCTTTCTTT
CDR3aa: CASHLTGDTEAFF
j_gene: TRBJ1-1
v_gene: TRBV12-3/TRBV12-4
d_gene: TRBD1
len: 13
abundance: few

CDR3nt: TGTGCCAGCTCACCTTACCAGCCTAAGGGGACTGAAGCTTTCTTT
CDR3aa: CASSPYQPKGTEAFF
j_gene: TRBJ1-1
v_gene: TRBV18
d_gene: NA
len: 15
abundance: NA

CDR3nt: TGTGCCAGCAGCTTAAGGCCGGGGTACTATGGCTACACCTTC
CDR3aa: CASSLRPGYYGYTF
j_gene: TRBJ1-2
v_gene: TRBV7-2
d_gene: NA
len: 14
abundance: many

CDR3nt: TGCGCCAGCAGCTTGCCGTCCCAACCTATGGGCAATGAGCAGTTCTTC
CDR3aa: CASSLPSQPMGNEQFF
j_gene: TRBJ2-1
v_gene: TRBV5-1
d_gene: NA
len: 16
abundance: many

CDR3nt: TGTGCCAGCAGCTCCGGGGGACAGGGTAGATCACCCCTCCACTTT
CDR3aa: CASSSGGQGRSPLHF
j_gene: TRBJ1-6
v_gene: TRBV7-2
d_gene: TRBD1
len: 15
abundance: many

CDR3nt: TGTGCCAGCAGGCCACTAGCGGGGACTTACAATGAGCAGTTCTTC
CDR3aa: CASRPLAGTYNEQFF
j_gene: TRBJ2-1
v_gene: TRBV12-3/TRBV12-4
d_gene: TRBD2
len: 15
abundance: many

CDR3nt: TGCAGTGCTAGAGATTCCGTAAGGGGGGCCACTGAAGCTTTCTTT
CDR3aa: CSARDSVRGATEAFF
j_gene: TRBJ1-1
v_gene: TRBV20-1
d_gene: NA
len: 15
abundance: many

CDR3nt: TGTGCCTGGAGTGGGACTAGCGGAAACACAGATACGCAGTATTTT
CDR3aa: CAWSGTSGNTDTQYF
j_gene: TRBJ2-3
v_gene: TRBV30
d_gene: TRBD2
len: 15
abundance: few

CDR3nt: TGTGCCAGCAGCCCCTTAGGGGGTGAGCAGTTCTTC
CDR3aa: CASSPLGGEQFF
j_gene: TRBJ2-1
v_gene: TRBV11-1
d_gene: NA
len: 12
abundance: many

CDR3nt: TGTGCCTGGAGTGTAAAAGCGGGGGGGGATACGCAGTATTTT
CDR3aa: CAWSVKAGGDTQYF
j_gene: TRBJ2-3
v_gene: TRBV30
d_gene: TRBD2
len: 14
abundance: NA

CDR3nt: TGCGCCACCTCCCTGGGACAGACCTACAATGAGCAGTTCTTC
CDR3aa: CATSLGQTYNEQFF
j_gene: TRBJ2-1
v_gene: TRBV5-1
d_gene: TRBD1
len: 14
abundance: many